This T cell receptor beta chain was obtained from a study of blood T cells in healthy people across ages. CDR3 size: 15 residues. CDR1 and CDR2 from the germline V gene are MNHEY and SVGAGI. V lost 5 bases and J lost 2, with 12 bases in between. General study points: Older age went with lower TCR beta diversity per million T cells, in a roughly linear way.

It was with a sample-barcoded 5' primer and a J-beta primer mix that a second PCR of roughly 7 to 12 cycles was run. TCRdb reanalysed the 5' RACE reads using MiXCR and keeps one entry per CDR3 protein. The sample lists 1.5 million or so distinct CDR3 sequences; approximately 43% were seen once. Notes on this clonotype: Its target is unknown.

The receptor's source is a young woman in good health. The chain uses TRBV6-5 and TRBJ1-4; possible D gene TRBD1, 5 bases. The sequencing input was blood. The DNA of the CDR3 is TGTGCCAGCAGTCTCTACAGGATGACTAATGAAAAACTGTTTTTT. Translated, it gives CASSLYRMTNEKLFF.